What follows describes a single T cell receptor (beta chain). Antigen unknown. The data were obtained in a study of T cells in localized non-small cell lung cancer. Whole-study findings and limits: The tumor had only one region sequenced, so heterogeneity remains possible. A median of roughly 57 clones ranked among the top 100 in tumor appeared in adjacent lung.

The protocol was immunoSEQ multiplex PCR, while the TCRdb copy is restricted to in-frame clones and leaves out a portion. Of 35,000 to 50,000 clones listed, about 91% are singletons. The germline V gene has CDR1 SGHDT and CDR2 YYEEEE. Trimming at V came to 3 bases and at J to 5 bases, leaving 2 bases not matched to a gene. The CDR3 is made up of 12 amino acids. Specimen: PBMCs, collected before any cancer treatment. This clonotype originated in a woman between 35 and 70 years old with stage II lung adenocarcinoma. This chain connects TRBV5-6 to TRBJ2-7, with TRBD1 matching over 7 bases. As DNA, the CDR3 is TGTGCCAGCAGCTATACAGGGGACGAGCAGTACTTC. Its protein is CASSYTGDEQYF.